This T cell receptor (beta chain) was sequenced for a study of response to subunit inactivated influenza vaccine. The study's findings and limits: Authors suggested each seasonal influenza vaccination recruits few new T cells.

TCRdb reprocessed the RT-PCR reads with MiXCR, giving one entry per CDR3 protein. The sample lists roughly 570,000 distinct CDR3 sequences; 13% to 15% were seen once. This clonotype has a handful of counts. Its antigen is not identified. V dropped 6 bases and J dropped 0 bases, with 9 bases sitting between them. This CDR3 has 14 residues. Germline V gene data show CDR1 as MNHNS and CDR2 as SASEGT. The chain combines TRBV6-1 with TRBJ2-1, with D possibly TRBD2 on 5 matching bases. The sequencing used PBMCs from blood, collected about 13 days after vaccination. The source of this sequence is a middle-aged man who received an inactivated influenza vaccine. CDR3 coding DNA: TGTGCCAGCAGCCACGGACTCTCCTACAATGAGCAGTTCTTC. Translating it yields CASSHGLSYNEQFF.